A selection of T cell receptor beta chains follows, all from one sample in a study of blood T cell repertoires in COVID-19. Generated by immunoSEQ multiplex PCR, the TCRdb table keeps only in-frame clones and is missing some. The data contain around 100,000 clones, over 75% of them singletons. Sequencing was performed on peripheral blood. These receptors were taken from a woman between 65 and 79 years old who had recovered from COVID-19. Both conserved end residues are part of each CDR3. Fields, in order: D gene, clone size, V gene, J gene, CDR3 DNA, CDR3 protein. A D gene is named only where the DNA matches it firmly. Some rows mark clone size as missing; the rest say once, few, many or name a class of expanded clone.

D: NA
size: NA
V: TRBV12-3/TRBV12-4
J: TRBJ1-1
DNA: TGTGCCAGCAGTTTGTCGGGGACTGAAGCTTTCTTT
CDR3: CASSLSGTEAFF

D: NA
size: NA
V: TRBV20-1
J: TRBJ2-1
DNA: TGCAGTGCTAGTACCAGTAGTAGGGGGAGAGTCAATGAGCAGTTCTTC
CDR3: CSASTSSRGRVNEQFF

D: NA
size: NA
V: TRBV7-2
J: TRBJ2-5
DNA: TGTGCCAGCAGCTTAATGGCGGTTCTATTGGAGACCCAGTACTTC
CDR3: CASSLMAVLLETQYF

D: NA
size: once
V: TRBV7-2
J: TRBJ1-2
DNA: TGTGCCAGCAGCTTGGGGGCAAACTATGGCTACACCTTC
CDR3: CASSLGANYGYTF

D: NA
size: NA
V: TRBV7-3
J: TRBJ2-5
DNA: TGTGCCAGCAGCTTAGGTGGCGGTGGCCAAGAGACCCAGTACTTC
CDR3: CASSLGGGGQETQYF

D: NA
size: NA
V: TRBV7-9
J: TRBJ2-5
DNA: TGTGCCAGCAGCCCCCGGGTGGGCCGGATGGGGGGAGAGACCCAGTACTTC
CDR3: CASSPRVGRMGGETQYF

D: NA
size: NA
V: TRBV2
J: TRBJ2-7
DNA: TGTGCCAGCCGTGTGGACTCCCCCTACGAGCAGTACTTC
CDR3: CASRVDSPYEQYF

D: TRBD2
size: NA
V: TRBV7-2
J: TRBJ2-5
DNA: TGTGCCAGCAGCTTAGCGCATGGTAGCGGGGGGTGGGAGACCCAGTACTTC
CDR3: CASSLAHGSGGWETQYF

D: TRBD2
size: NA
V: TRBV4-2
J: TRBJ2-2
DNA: TGTGCCAGCAGCCCCAGCGGGGGGGTCGGCGGGGAGCTGTTTTTT
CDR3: CASSPSGGVGGELFF

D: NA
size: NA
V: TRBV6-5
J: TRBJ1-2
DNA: TGTGCCAGCAGGAATCTCGGGGGGGGAGACGACACCTTC
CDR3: CASRNLGGGDDTF

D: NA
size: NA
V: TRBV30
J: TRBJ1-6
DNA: TGTGCCTGGAGTGGAAGTCCGGGTTCACCCCTCCACTTT
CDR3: CAWSGSPGSPLHF

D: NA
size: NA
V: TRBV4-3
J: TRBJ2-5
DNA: TGCGCCAGCAGCCAAGGCCCGCAGGAGACCCAGTACTTC
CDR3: CASSQGPQETQYF

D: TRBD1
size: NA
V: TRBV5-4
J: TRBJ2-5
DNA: TGTGCCAGCAGCTGGGACAGGGGGCGGGGGACCCAGTACTTC
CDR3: CASSWDRGRGTQYF

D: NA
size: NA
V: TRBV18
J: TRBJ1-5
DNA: TGTGCCAGCTCACCACCGAACAGGGTGGGCAATCAGCCCCAGCATTTT
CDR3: CASSPPNRVGNQPQHF

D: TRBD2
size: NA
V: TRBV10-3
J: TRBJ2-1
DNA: TGTGCCATCAGTGGGCTTGCGGGGGGTGGGCGCTCCTACAATGAGCAGTTCTTC
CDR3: CAISGLAGGGRSYNEQFF

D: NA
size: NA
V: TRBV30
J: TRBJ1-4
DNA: TGTGCCTGGAGTCGGAGCACAACTAATGAAAAACTGTTTTTT
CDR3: CAWSRSTTNEKLFF

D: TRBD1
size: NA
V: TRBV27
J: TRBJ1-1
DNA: TGTGCCAGCAGTTTAGACAGGGGAACTGAAGCTTTCTTT
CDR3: CASSLDRGTEAFF

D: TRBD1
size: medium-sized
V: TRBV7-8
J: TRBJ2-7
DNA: TGTGCCAGCAGCTTTTTATCCCAGGGGGCGGGTGAGCAGTACTTC
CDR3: CASSFLSQGAGEQYF

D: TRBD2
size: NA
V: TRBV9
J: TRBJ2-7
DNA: TGTGCCAGCAGCGTAGCAGGTAGCGGGAGCTACGAGCAGTACTTC
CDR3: CASSVAGSGSYEQYF

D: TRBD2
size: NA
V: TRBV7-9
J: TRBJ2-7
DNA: TGTGCCAGCAGCTTACCGGGGCGGGAGAGCTCCTACGAGCAGTACTTC
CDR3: CASSLPGRESSYEQYF

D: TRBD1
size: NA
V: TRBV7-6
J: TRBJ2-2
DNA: TGTGCCAGCAGCCCAGGGACAGGGGGTAATACCGGGGAGCTGTTTTTT
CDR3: CASSPGTGGNTGELFF

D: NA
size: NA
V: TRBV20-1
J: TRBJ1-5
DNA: TGCAGTGCTAGTAGGGGGAATCAGCCCCAGCATTTT
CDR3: CSASRGNQPQHF

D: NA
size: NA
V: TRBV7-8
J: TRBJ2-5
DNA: TGTGCCAGCAGCTTAGGACATACCCAGTACTTC
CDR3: CASSLGHTQYF

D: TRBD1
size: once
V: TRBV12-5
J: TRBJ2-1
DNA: TGTGCTAGTGGCGTCACAGGGGTTGAGCAGTTCTTC
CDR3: CASGVTGVEQFF

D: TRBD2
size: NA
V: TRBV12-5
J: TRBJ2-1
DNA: TGTGCTAGTACCCGGAGGCAGGGAGGGAATGAGCAGTTCTTC
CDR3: CASTRRQGGNEQFF

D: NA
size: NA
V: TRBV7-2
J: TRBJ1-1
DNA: TGTGCCAGCACCCCACGCGGAAACCTGAACACTGAAGCTTTCTTT
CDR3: CASTPRGNLNTEAFF

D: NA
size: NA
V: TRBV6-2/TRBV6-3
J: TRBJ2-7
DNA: TGTGCCAGCAGCGACATCTCCTACGAGCAGTACTTC
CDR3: CASSDISYEQYF

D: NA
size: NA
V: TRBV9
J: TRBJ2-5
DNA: TGTGCCAGCAGCCCGCGGACAGTTAGGGAGACCCAGTACTTC
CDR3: CASSPRTVRETQYF

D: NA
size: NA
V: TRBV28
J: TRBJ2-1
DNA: TGTGCCAGCTTATCGATTACACCCAATGAGCAGTTCTTC
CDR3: CASLSITPNEQFF

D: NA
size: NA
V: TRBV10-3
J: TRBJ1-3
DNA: TGTGCCTCCAGGGGCACCGACTCTGGAAACACCATATATTTT
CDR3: CASRGTDSGNTIYF

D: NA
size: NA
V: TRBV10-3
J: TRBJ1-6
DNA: TGTGCCATCGGGCGGGGGAGCTCCTATAATTCACCCCTCCACTTT
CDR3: CAIGRGSSYNSPLHF

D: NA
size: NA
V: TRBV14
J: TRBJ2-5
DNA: TGTGCCAGCAGCCAAGGCGTCAGGGCTGGGGAGACCCAGTACTTC
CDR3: CASSQGVRAGETQYF

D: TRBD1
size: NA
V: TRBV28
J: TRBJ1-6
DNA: TGTGCCAGCATCGGACAGGGAAGGGGTAATTCACCCCTCCACTTT
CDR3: CASIGQGRGNSPLHF

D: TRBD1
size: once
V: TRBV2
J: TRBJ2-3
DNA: TGTGCCTGCGCTGGGACAGGGTCTCCAGATACGCAGTATTTT
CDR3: CACAGTGSPDTQYF

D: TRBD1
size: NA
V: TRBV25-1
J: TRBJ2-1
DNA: TGTGCCAGCAGTGAATTCGGACAGGCGGTCTTC
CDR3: CASSEFGQAVF

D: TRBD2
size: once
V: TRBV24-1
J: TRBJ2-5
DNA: TGTGCCACCAGTGATGCCGGGAGGCGGACCATCCAAGAGACCCAGTACTTC
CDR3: CATSDAGRRTIQETQYF

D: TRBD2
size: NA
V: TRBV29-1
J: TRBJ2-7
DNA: TGCAGCGTTGAAGATCCTTCGACTAGCGGGAGTTTGGCCTACGAGCAGTACTTC
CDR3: CSVEDPSTSGSLAYEQYF

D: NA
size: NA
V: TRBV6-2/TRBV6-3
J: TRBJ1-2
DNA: TGTGCCAGCAGTTACTCCGGCAGGGCCTATGGCTACACCTTC
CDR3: CASSYSGRAYGYTF

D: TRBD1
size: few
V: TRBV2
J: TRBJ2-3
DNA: TGTGCCAGCACCAAGGACAGGGGGCCCGATACGCAGTATTTT
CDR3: CASTKDRGPDTQYF

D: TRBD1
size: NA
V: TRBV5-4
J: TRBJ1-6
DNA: TGTGCCAGCAGCTTGGGGCAGGGGGCATATTCACCCCTCCACTTT
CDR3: CASSLGQGAYSPLHF

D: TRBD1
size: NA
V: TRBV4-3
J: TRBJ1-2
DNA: TGCGCCAGCAGCCAAGGATCTGGGACAGCCGGTGGCTACACCTTC
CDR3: CASSQGSGTAGGYTF

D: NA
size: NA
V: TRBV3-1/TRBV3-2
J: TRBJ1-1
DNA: TGTGCCAGCAGCCAGTCCGGGGTGGGTACTGAAGCTTTCTTT
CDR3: CASSQSGVGTEAFF

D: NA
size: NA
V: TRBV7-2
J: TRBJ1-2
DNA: TGTGCCAGCAGCTTAGCCCTTTATGGCTACACCTTC
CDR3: CASSLALYGYTF

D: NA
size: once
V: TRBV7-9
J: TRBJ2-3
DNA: TGTGCCAGCAGCTTAAAACAGGGCCTCACAGATACGCAGTATTTT
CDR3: CASSLKQGLTDTQYF

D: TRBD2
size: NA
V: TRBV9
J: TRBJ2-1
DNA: TGTGCCAGCAGCGGGGTTAAAAGCGGGAGCCCCTTAGAGCAGTTCTTC
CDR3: CASSGVKSGSPLEQFF

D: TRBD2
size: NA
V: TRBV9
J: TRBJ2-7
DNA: TGTGCCAGCAGCGCCGATTCCTATAGCGGGTCACCCTACGAGCAGTACTTC
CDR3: CASSADSYSGSPYEQYF

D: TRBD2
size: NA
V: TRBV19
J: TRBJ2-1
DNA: TGTGCCAGTAGTACGGGGACTAGCGGCTACAATGAGCAGTTCTTC
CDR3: CASSTGTSGYNEQFF

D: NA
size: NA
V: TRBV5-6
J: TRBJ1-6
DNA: TGTGCCAGCAGCTTAGGGGGACCAGAGAGACCCCTCCACTTT
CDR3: CASSLGGPERPLHF

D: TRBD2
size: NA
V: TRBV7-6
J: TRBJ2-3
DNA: TGTGCCAGCAGCTTAGCACTAGCGGGGACCATGGATACGCAGTATTTT
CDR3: CASSLALAGTMDTQYF

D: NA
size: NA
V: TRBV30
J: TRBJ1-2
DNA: TGTGCCTGGAGTCCAGGTGGCAACTATGGCTACACCTTC
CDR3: CAWSPGGNYGYTF

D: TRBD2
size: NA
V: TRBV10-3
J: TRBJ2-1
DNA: TGTGCCACCGAGCGGGGGAGCTCCTACAATGAGCAGTTCTTC
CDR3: CATERGSSYNEQFF

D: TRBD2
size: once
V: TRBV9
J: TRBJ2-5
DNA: TGTGCCAGCAGCCCGGGCGGGGGGGAGACCCAGTACTTC
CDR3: CASSPGGGETQYF